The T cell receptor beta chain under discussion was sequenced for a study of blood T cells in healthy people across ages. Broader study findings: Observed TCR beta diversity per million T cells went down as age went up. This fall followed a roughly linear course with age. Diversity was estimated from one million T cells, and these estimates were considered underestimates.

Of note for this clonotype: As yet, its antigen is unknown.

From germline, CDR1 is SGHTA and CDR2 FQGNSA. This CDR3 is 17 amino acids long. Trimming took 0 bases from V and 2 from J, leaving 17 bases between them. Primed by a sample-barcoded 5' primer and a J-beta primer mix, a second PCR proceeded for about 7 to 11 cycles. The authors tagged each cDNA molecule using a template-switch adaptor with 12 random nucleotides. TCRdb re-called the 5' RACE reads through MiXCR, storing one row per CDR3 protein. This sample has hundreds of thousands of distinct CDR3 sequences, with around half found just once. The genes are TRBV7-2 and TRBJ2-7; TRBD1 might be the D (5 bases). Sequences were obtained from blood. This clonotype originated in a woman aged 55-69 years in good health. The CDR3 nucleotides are TGTGCCAGCAGCTTAGCTTATAAGTCCAACAGGCCCTACGAGCAGTACTTC. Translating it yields CASSLAYKSNRPYEQYF.